The clone carrying this T cell receptor (beta chain) was observed once. Its antigen is not identified. These data belong to a study of T cell repertoires in cytomegalovirus infection. Study-wide results and caveats: The study found HLA-C-restricted CMV-specific TCR beta clonotypes dominating the ex vivo response.

One entry per CDR3 protein, called by TCRdb with MiXCR from the reads. The table records 100,000 or so distinct CDR3 sequences, under 25% of them present only once. The sample consisted of CD8+ T cells from PBMCs. The TCR originated in a human donor in good health (CMV status not recorded). Some clones in this sample may be carry-over from other donors' samples.

The CDR3, as DNA: TGCAGTGCTATGACTAGTTCCTTCTACACCGGGGAGCTGTTTTTT. Its protein product is CSAMTSSFYTGELFF. The V and J genes are TRBV20-1 and TRBJ2-2, with a tentative D call TRBD2 (6 bases). The V gene's germline CDR1 is DFQATT and CDR2 SNEGSKA (reference sequence). Trimming removed 4 bases at V and 3 bases at J, with 15 bases between. The CDR3 runs to 15 residues.